These T cell receptor beta chains were read from a single sample in a study of shared clonotypes between healthy human individuals. The assay was immunoSEQ multiplex PCR, and TCRdb's table has in-frame clones only and misses some. The sample consists of approximately 1.5 million clones, about 98.5% of them appearing once. Sequenced material: naive CD4+ T cells sorted from blood. The source is a man younger than 45 in good health. CDR3s include the opening cysteine and the closing phenylalanine or tryptophan. The order of the fields is V gene, J gene, clone size, CDR3 protein. The size entry is marked missing in some rows and otherwise reads once, few, many or a size class.

TRBV10-3	TRBJ2-5	.	CASGRDTVQETQYF
TRBV5-4	TRBJ2-3	.	CASSLEVGTSGRTDTQYF
TRBV5-5	TRBJ2-3	.	CASSLNGLAVSTDTQYF
TRBV19	TRBJ2-1	.	CASSIVRYNEQFF
TRBV5-4	TRBJ2-1	.	CASSSIHLADSYNEQFF
TRBV5-1	TRBJ2-5	.	CASSLSAAGGGETQYF
TRBV5-1	TRBJ2-5	.	CASSLFETQYF
TRBV7-9	TRBJ1-1	.	CASSFGQGGFGAFF
TRBV14	TRBJ2-5	.	CASSQDWTPQETQYF
TRBV18	TRBJ2-3	.	CASSAQTQATSTDTQYF
TRBV18	TRBJ1-1	.	CASSPLQRNTEAFF
TRBV19	TRBJ2-7	.	CASSTRDRGLYEQYF
TRBV5-1	TRBJ2-1	once	CASSSGLAGAYNEQFF
TRBV6-4	TRBJ2-1	.	CASRWEVNDNEQFF
TRBV5-1	TRBJ2-2	.	CASRLTIQGPGELFF
TRBV12-5	TRBJ2-2	.	CASASVSGGTGELFF
TRBV11-2	TRBJ2-7	.	CASSLALAGGGEQYF
TRBV10-1	TRBJ2-2	few	CASSEWSSGTESTGELFF
TRBV10-1	TRBJ2-2	.	CASGGQGGTGELFF
TRBV7-9	TRBJ2-7	.	CASSARGSSYEQYF
TRBV5-1	TRBJ2-7	.	CASSYRAPYEQYF
TRBV7-6	TRBJ2-1	.	CASSLGHAYNEQFF
TRBV19	TRBJ1-5	.	CASSRTGGWSNQPQHF
TRBV5-1	TRBJ2-1	.	CASSWTSGSSYNEQFF
TRBV19	TRBJ1-5	.	CASSTYQPGPDHQPQHF